This entry concerns a single T cell receptor beta chain. This may be a read error, as it is one base from a much larger clone. This sample stems from a study of kidney transplant recipient with SARS-CoV-2 infection. The germline V gene has CDR1 DFQATT and CDR2 SNEGSKA (reference sequence). There are 11 residues in the CDR3. Each CDR3 protein is one row after TCRdb ran MiXCR on the reads. The table includes under 300,000 distinct CDR3 sequences, under 35% detected once. The gene calls are TRBV20-1 and TRBJ2-7, with D unresolved. The material sequenced was a blood sample, taken at baseline and between days 110 and 120 from a kidney transplant recipient. This TCR derives from a male patient in his thirties who had COVID-19 and was a kidney transplant recipient. Some T cells may be supplied by the graft donor. The CDR3 region is CSAQSAYVQYF. The CDR3 bases are TGCAGTGCTCAATCGGCTTACGTGCAGTACTTC.